This is a list of T cell receptor beta chains from one sample in a study of blood T cell repertoires in COVID-19. Only in-frame clones appear in the TCRdb table, and some are missing; sequencing was by immunoSEQ multiplex PCR. This repertoire shows more than 300,000 clones, approximately 87% found once; its top ten account for over 9.5%. What was sequenced was peripheral blood. The receptors were sampled from a woman in her twenties or thirties with COVID-19, enrolled during active disease. Both conserved end residues are trimmed from each CDR3. The D gene is left open where the match is weak. Rows give clone size only sometimes, using once, few, many, or a class for an expanded clone.

NA,TRBV19,TRBJ2-3,NA,ASSTRGEPDTQY
once,TRBV29-1,TRBJ2-3,NA,SVECQGRITDTQY
NA,TRBV24-1,TRBJ2-5,TRBD2,ATSEASGRPQETQY
once,TRBV19,TRBJ2-7,NA,ASSISPRPRYEQY
NA,TRBV5-1,TRBJ1-3,NA,ASSLEQFSGNTIY
NA,TRBV18,TRBJ2-7,TRBD1,ASSPKGQGTSYEQY
NA,TRBV2,TRBJ1-4,NA,ASSPEGAEKLF
NA,TRBV3-1/TRBV3-2,TRBJ1-1,NA,ASSQQNTEAF
NA,TRBV27,TRBJ1-1,NA,ASSLSPGLNTEAF
NA,TRBV6-4,TRBJ2-1,TRBD2,ASSPTSGSNDEQF
NA,TRBV27,TRBJ1-2,NA,ASSSGSRHHYGYT
NA,TRBV5-5,TRBJ2-7,TRBD1,ASRGDRGSSFSYEQY
NA,TRBV30,TRBJ1-3,NA,AWGGHPSGNTIY
NA,TRBV6-8,TRBJ2-1,TRBD2,ASGGRAGSSYNEQF
few,TRBV7-2,TRBJ2-5,NA,ASSRTRSGGETQY
NA,TRBV27,TRBJ2-2,TRBD1,ASSPGDRVYTGELF
NA,TRBV6-1,TRBJ1-4,TRBD1,ASSERGTGVYEKLF
NA,TRBV10-3,TRBJ2-7,TRBD1,AISDSRDRVSYEQY
NA,TRBV5-6,TRBJ2-1,TRBD2,ASSFLSGRVKQF
NA,TRBV18,TRBJ2-2,NA,ASSPTVGTGELF
NA,TRBV11-2,TRBJ2-4,TRBD2,ASSLGPGLAGNIQY
few,TRBV29-1,TRBJ1-1,NA,GRDTEAF
NA,TRBV5-1,TRBJ1-2,TRBD1,ASSLRTGVSYGYT
NA,TRBV6-5,TRBJ2-7,NA,ASKRRTSSSYEQY
NA,TRBV30,TRBJ1-2,TRBD1,AWSVPGQGGYGYT
NA,TRBV7-3,TRBJ2-3,NA,ASSLGQANTDTQY
NA,TRBV2,TRBJ1-2,NA,ASSDRPTYGYT
NA,TRBV10-1,TRBJ2-2,NA,ASSARGTGELF
few,TRBV4-1,TRBJ2-7,TRBD2,ASSQVSGGLEQY
NA,TRBV2,TRBJ2-7,TRBD1,ASSTREDRASYEQY
NA,TRBV30,TRBJ2-3,NA,ASSGTSTDTQY
NA,TRBV12-3/TRBV12-4,TRBJ2-2,NA,ASRLRGGELF
NA,TRBV19,TRBJ2-1,TRBD1,ASSSPRQGRDRNEQF
NA,TRBV29-1,TRBJ2-6,NA,SVEGGHPGANVLT
once,TRBV18,TRBJ1-2,NA,ASSPGTLIH
NA,TRBV14,TRBJ2-6,NA,ASSFRGPPFSGANVLT
NA,TRBV5-1,TRBJ2-7,TRBD2,ASSSLAGEGEQY
once,TRBV2,TRBJ2-1,TRBD2,ASSEVGLAYNEQF